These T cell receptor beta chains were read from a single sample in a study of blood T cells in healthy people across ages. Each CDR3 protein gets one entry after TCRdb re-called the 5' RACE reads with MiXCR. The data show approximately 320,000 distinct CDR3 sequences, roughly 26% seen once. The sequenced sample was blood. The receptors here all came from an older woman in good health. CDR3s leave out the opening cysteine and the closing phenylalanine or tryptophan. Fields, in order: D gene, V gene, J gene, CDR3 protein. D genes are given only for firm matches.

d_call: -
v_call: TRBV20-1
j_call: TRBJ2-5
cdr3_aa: SAREAIGDLETQY

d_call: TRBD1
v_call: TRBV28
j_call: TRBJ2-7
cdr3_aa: ASSARTGGQHYEQY

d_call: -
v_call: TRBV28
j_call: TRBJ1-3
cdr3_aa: ASIPRRSGNTIY

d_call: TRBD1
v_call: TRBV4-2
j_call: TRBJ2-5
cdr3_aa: ASSQDTSTGRAAQY

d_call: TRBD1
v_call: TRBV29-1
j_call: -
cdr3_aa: SVARGTSSYEQY

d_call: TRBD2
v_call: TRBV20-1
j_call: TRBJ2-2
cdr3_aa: SALAGGNTGELF

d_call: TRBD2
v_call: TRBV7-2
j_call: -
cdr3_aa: ASSQTTIKLAGAYEQF

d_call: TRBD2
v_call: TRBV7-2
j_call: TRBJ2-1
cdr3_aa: ASSLEIAGDEQF

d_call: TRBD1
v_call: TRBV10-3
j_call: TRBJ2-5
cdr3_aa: AIRPGQGDREQY

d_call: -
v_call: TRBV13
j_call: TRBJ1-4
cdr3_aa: ASSLGMGNEKLF

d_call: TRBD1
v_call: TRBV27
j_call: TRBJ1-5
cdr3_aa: ASSFTGQGARQPQH

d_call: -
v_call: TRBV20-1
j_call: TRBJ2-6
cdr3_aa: SARRAGANVLT

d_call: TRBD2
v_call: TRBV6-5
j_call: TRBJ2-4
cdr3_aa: ASSFLAGENIQY

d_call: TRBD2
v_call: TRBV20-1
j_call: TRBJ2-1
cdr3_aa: SARGSRSSGRMDEQF

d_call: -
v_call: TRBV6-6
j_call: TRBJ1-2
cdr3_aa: ASSYVGAGYGYT

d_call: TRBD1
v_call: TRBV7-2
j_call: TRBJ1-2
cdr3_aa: ASSIEQGEYYGYT

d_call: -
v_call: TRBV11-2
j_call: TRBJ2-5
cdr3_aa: ASSLDFVETQY

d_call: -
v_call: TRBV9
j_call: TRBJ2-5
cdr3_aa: ASSVVGAGDGTQY

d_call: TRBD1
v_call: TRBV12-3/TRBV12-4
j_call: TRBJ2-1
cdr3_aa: ASSFETGGYNEQF

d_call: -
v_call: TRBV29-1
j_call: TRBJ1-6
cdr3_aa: SVLDGGEPYNSPLH

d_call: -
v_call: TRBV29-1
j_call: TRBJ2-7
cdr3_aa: SVEDKYEQY

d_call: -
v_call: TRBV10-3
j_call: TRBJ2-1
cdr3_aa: AISELVTNEQF

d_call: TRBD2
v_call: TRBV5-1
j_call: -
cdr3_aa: ASSELAGDTEQF